These 21 T cell receptor beta chains came from one sample sequenced in a study of blood T cell repertoires in COVID-19 (dated by TCRdb to the early 2020s). Receptor libraries were prepared by the immunoSEQ multiplex PCR assay. In its TCRdb copy, this immuneACCESS table keeps in-frame sequences only and misses some clones. Where compared with another copy, unresolved V genes explain less than half of these, and the others have no known cause. The table for this sample lists about 330,000 clones; around 82% of them were counted only once. The ten largest make up 1% to 1.5% of the sample. The sequenced sample consisted of peripheral blood. All receptors derive from a woman in her forties or fifties with acute or convalescent COVID-19.

This chain uses TRBV7-9 with TRBJ2-5, with 7 positions matching TRBD1. Trimming at V came to 0 bases and at J to 6 bases, leaving 4 bases not matched to a gene. Germline V CDR1 and CDR2: SEHNR, FQNEAQ (reference sequence). This CDR3 contains 14 residues. The DNA for the CDR3 is TGTGCCAGCAGCTTAGCGTGGGGACAGCAGACCCAGTACTTC. Its translation is CASSLAWGQQTQYF.

The V gene is TRBV7-9, the J gene TRBJ2-1; 11 positions match TRBD2. Germline V gene data show CDR1 as SEHNR and CDR2 as FQNEAQ (reference sequence). The V and J ends lost 2 bases and 4 bases, in that order; junction bases with no gene match: 4. The CDR3 runs 16 residues. The CDR3 spells CASSLSGLAGYNEQFF. The DNA of the CDR3 is TGTGCCAGCAGCTTATCCGGACTAGCGGGTTACAATGAGCAGTTCTTC. The full variable domain, with the rest looked up from reference TRBV7-9 and TRBJ2-1, is DTGVSQNPRHKITKRGQNVTFRCDPISEHNRLYWYRQTLGQGPEFLTYFQNEAQLEKSRLLSDRFSAERPKGSFSTLEIQRTEQGDSAMYLCASSLSGLAGYNEQFFGPGTRLTVL.

This clone was counted between two and nine times. The chain links TRBV2 to TRBJ1-4, with TRBD1 matching over 8 bases. After removal of 1 base from V and 7 bases from J, the junction contained 5 bases not matched to a gene. CDR1 is SNHLY and CDR2 is FYNNEI in the germline V gene. This CDR3 spans 15 amino acids. The CDR3 reads CASSEEGQGGEKLFF. CDR3 coding DNA: TGTGCCAGCAGTGAAGAAGGACAGGGCGGTGAAAAACTGTTTTTT.

This clone was seen just once. The chain uses TRBV7-9 and TRBJ1-2, with 7 bases matching TRBD1. Trimming removed 5 bases from V and 5 bases from J; junction bases left unmatched: 20. The CDR3 consists of 18 residues. Germline CDR1 and CDR2: SEHNR and FQNEAQ (reference sequence). CDR3 nucleotides: TGTGCCAGCAGCACCTTGGTTAACAGGGGATTTTTTCGTTATGGCTACACCTTC. Its translation: CASSTLVNRGFFRYGYTF.

The chain couples TRBV29-1 to TRBJ1-1; possibly TRBD1 for D (6 bases). This CDR3 is 11 amino acids long. Trimming cost V 8 bases and J 4 bases, with 11 bases left between them. The germline V gene encodes CDR1 SQVTM and CDR2 ANQGSEA. CDR3 DNA: TGCAGCCTTAGGGGGTCCACTGAAGCTTTCTTT. Translated: CSLRGSTEAFF.

This chain connects TRBV12-5 to TRBJ2-1; D is possibly TRBD1 (6 bases). CDR1 is LGHNT and CDR2 is FRNRAP in the germline V gene. There are 15 residues in the CDR3. V was clipped by 0 bases and J by 4 bases, with 10 bases between them. The CDR3 loop is CASGLVQGSYNEQFF. The CDR3 bases are TGTGCTAGTGGTTTGGTACAGGGATCGTACAATGAGCAGTTCTTC.

V and J are TRBV3-1 (or the pseudogene TRBV3-2) and TRBJ2-5; 8 bases line up with TRBD1. The CDR3 is 13 residues long. V was pared by 4 bases and J by 5 bases, with 3 bases of the junction left unmatched. CDR1 and CDR2 (germline): LGHDT, YNNKEL (reference sequence). The CDR3 reads CASSLTGGETQYF. CDR3 sequence (DNA): TGTGCCAGCAGCCTAACAGGGGGGGAGACCCAGTACTTC.

J is TRBJ2-5 and V is TRBV7-9; the D is unclear. Deletions cut 5 bases from V and 2 bases from J, with 12 bases between. The CDR3 contains 14 residues. Per the germline V gene, CDR1 is SEHNR and CDR2 is FQNEAQ (reference sequence). CDR3 DNA: TGTGCCAGCAGCCCAGCGACGACGCAAGAGACCCAGTACTTC. Translating gives CASSPATTQETQYF.

This clone was picked up a small number of times. V and J are TRBV21-1 and TRBJ1-4; the table's D call, TRBD1, has no DNA check behind it. TRBV21-1 is given as a pseudogene. This CDR3 contains 15 residues. The CDR3 region has the DNA TGTGCCAGCAGCAATAGAGGACACCATAATGAAAAACTGTTTTTT. Translation gives CASSNRGHHNEKLFF.

The rearrangement joins TRBV30 to TRBJ1-4; TRBD1 matches at 9 bases. Germline V CDR1 and CDR2: GTSNPN, SVGIG (reference sequence). The CDR3 runs 14 residues. V lost 2 bases and J lost 6; bases outside the gene matches: 4. CDR3 sequence reads: CAWSTTGGHEKLFF. The CDR3 DNA sequence: TGTGCCTGGAGTACTACAGGGGGCCATGAAAAACTGTTTTTT.

The chain couples TRBV11-3 to TRBJ2-1, with D possibly matching TRBD2 (6 bases). In germline, CDR1 is SGHNT, CDR2 YENEEA. V was shortened by 4 bases and J by 3 bases, with 13 bases between the two germline ends. This CDR3 is built from 15 residues. The CDR3 DNA follows: TGTGCCAGCAGCTGGGGACTTCGAAACTACAATGAGCAGTTCTTC. This codes for CASSWGLRNYNEQFF.

V usage is TRBV3-1 (or the pseudogene TRBV3-2) and J usage is TRBJ2-3; 7 bases align to TRBD2. The CDR3 sequence is 14 residues long. With V trimmed by 2 bases and J by 3 bases, 2 bases remained unmatched. Germline CDR1 is LGHDT and CDR2 is YNNKEL (reference sequence). This chain's CDR3 is CASSQMRETDTQYF. Here the CDR3 DNA reads TGTGCCAGCAGCCAAATGCGGGAGACAGATACGCAGTATTTT.

The chain has TRBV6-5 and TRBJ2-1; D is perhaps TRBD1 (6 bases). The CDR3 runs to 12 residues. V was shortened by 5 bases and J by 9 bases, with 11 bases between the two germline ends. From germline, CDR1 is MNHEY and CDR2 SVGAGI. The CDR3, as DNA: TGTGCCAGCAGTCCTGGACAGAGTGAGCAGTTCTTC. Its translation: CASSPGQSEQFF.

V and J are TRBV2 and TRBJ1-1; possible D gene TRBD1, 6 bases. V was clipped by 5 bases and J by 2 bases, with 12 bases between them. Germline CDR1 and CDR2: SNHLY and FYNNEI. CDR3 length: 14 residues. The CDR3 DNA reads TGTGCCAGCAGTTTCGGACAGAGCAACACTGAAGCTTTCTTT. It yields the protein CASSFGQSNTEAFF.

This clone was found once. The rearrangement joins TRBV5-6 to TRBJ1-1, with D perhaps matching TRBD1 (6 bases). Germline CDR1 and CDR2: SGHDT and YYEEEE. The CDR3 loop spans 14 amino acids. Trimming took off 3 bases at V and 4 bases at J, with 13 bases between the two ends. The DNA for the CDR3 is TGTGCCAGCAGCTCCTGGGGGGGCGGCACTGAAGCTTTCTTT. The encoded protein is CASSSWGGGTEAFF.

This rearrangement joins TRBV12-3 or TRBV12-4 to TRBJ1-4; TRBD1 aligns across 7 bases. The CDR3 has 13 residues. V lost 8 bases, J lost 3 bases, and 3 bases stayed unmatched. The DNA of the CDR3 is TGTGCCAGCCTAGACAGGGCTAATGAAAAACTGTTTTTT. Translating gives CASLDRANEKLFF.

This clone was seen a single time. The chain joins TRBV2 to TRBJ2-1, with TRBD2 identical over 11 bases. V lost 6 bases, J lost 1 base, and 5 bases stayed unmatched. This CDR3 comprises 16 residues. Germline V lookup: CDR1 SNHLY, CDR2 FYNNEI. The CDR3 protein is CASRALAGGSYNEQFF. The CDR3 region has the DNA TGTGCCAGCAGGGCCCTAGCGGGAGGATCCTACAATGAGCAGTTCTTC.

The rearrangement uses TRBV2 and TRBJ1-2; 10 nucleotides line up with TRBD1. In germline, CDR1 is SNHLY, CDR2 FYNNEI. V was pared by 4 bases and J by 3 bases, with 2 bases of the junction left unmatched. This CDR3 contains 14 residues. Here the CDR3 reads CASSGTGGDYGYTF. CDR3 DNA sequence: TGTGCCAGCAGTGGGACAGGGGGGGACTATGGCTACACCTTC. Complete variable domain (other parts from reference TRBV2 and TRBJ1-2): EPEVTQTPSHQVTQMGQEVILRCVPISNHLYFYWYRQILGQKVEFLVSFYNNEISEKSEIFDDQFSVERPDGSNFTLKIRSTKLEDSAMYFCASSGTGGDYGYTFGSGTRLTVV.

V and J are TRBV30 and TRBJ2-5; 10 nucleotides agree with TRBD1. Germline CDR1 reads GTSNPN; CDR2 reads SVGIG (reference sequence). CDR3 length: 14 amino acids. V shed 2 bases and J 5 bases; nucleotides not matched to a gene: 5. The DNA of the CDR3 is TGTGCCTGGAGTCCGGGACAGGGGAGGGAGACCCAGTACTTC. Translated: CAWSPGQGRETQYF.

The chain is built from TRBV29-1 and TRBJ1-1; a possible D gene is TRBD1 (5 bases). The CDR3 runs 12 residues. Looked up from germline, CDR1 is SQVTM and CDR2 is ANQGSEA. V lost 6 bases and J lost 5, with 13 bases in between. CDR3 sequence (DNA): TGCAGCGTCAAGGCTCGGGGGACTGAAGCTTTCTTT. It encodes CSVKARGTEAFF.

This CDR3 reads CASSQADTQYF. The CDR3 nucleotides read TGCGCCAGCAGCCAGGCAGATACGCAGTATTTT. The V gene is TRBV5-1, the J gene TRBJ2-3; D is unresolved. V gave up 4 bases and J gave up 4 bases, with 4 bases separating them. Germline V CDR1 and CDR2: SGHRS, YFSETQ. This CDR3 is 11 amino acids long.